The rows below give T cell receptor beta chains drawn from one sample of a study of blood T cell repertoires in COVID-19. Using immunoSEQ multiplex PCR, the repertoire was profiled, and TCRdb retains in-frame clones only, with some absent. Among approximately 260,000 clones listed, 70% to 90% were seen once. What was sequenced was peripheral blood. The receptors derive from a woman in her seventies with acute or convalescent COVID-19. CDR3s include the opening cysteine and the closing phenylalanine or tryptophan. D genes are given only for firm matches. Rows give clone size only sometimes, using once, few, many, or a class for an expanded clone.

CDR3aa: CASSPLPLAGGSDTQYF
CDR3nt: TGCGCCAGCAGCCCTCTTCCACTAGCGGGGGGTTCAGATACGCAGTATTTT
v_gene: TRBV5-1
abundance: NA
d_gene: TRBD2
j_gene: TRBJ2-3
len: 17

CDR3aa: CSASRVGTEAFF
CDR3nt: TGCAGTGCTAGTCGGGTCGGCACTGAAGCTTTCTTT
v_gene: TRBV20-1
abundance: NA
d_gene: NA
j_gene: TRBJ1-1
len: 12

CDR3aa: CASSLVTGEQFF
CDR3nt: TGTGCCAGCAGCTTGGTGACGGGAGAGCAGTTCTTC
v_gene: TRBV5-4
abundance: NA
d_gene: NA
j_gene: TRBJ2-1
len: 12

CDR3aa: CASSMSGATNEKLFF
CDR3nt: TGTGCCAGTAGTATGTCGGGGGCAACTAATGAAAAACTGTTTTTT
v_gene: TRBV19
abundance: NA
d_gene: NA
j_gene: TRBJ1-4
len: 15

CDR3aa: CATEGYRDGNQPQHF
CDR3nt: TGTGCCACCGAAGGGTACAGGGATGGCAATCAGCCCCAGCATTTT
v_gene: TRBV10-3
abundance: NA
d_gene: NA
j_gene: TRBJ1-5
len: 15

CDR3aa: CASSDIQENTEAFF
CDR3nt: TGTGCCAGCAGTGACATACAGGAGAACACTGAAGCTTTCTTT
v_gene: TRBV6-1
abundance: NA
d_gene: NA
j_gene: TRBJ1-1
len: 14

CDR3aa: CAWSVLGGGSYGYTF
CDR3nt: TGTGCCTGGAGTGTACTGGGGGGAGGCTCCTATGGCTACACCTTC
v_gene: TRBV30
abundance: NA
d_gene: NA
j_gene: TRBJ1-2
len: 15

CDR3aa: CASSLYRNEQFF
CDR3nt: TGTGCCAGCAGCCTTTACAGGAATGAGCAGTTCTTC
v_gene: TRBV14
abundance: NA
d_gene: NA
j_gene: TRBJ2-1
len: 12

CDR3aa: CASRGQGAGDNEQFF
CDR3nt: TGTGCCAGCAGGGGACAGGGGGCGGGAGACAATGAGCAGTTCTTC
v_gene: TRBV6-5
abundance: NA
d_gene: TRBD1
j_gene: TRBJ2-1
len: 15

CDR3aa: CASSQGQRNSPLHF
CDR3nt: TGTGCCAGCAGCCAAGGGCAGCGAAATTCACCCCTCCACTTT
v_gene: TRBV3-1/TRBV3-2
abundance: NA
d_gene: NA
j_gene: TRBJ1-6
len: 14

CDR3aa: CASSYDRVIGYTF
CDR3nt: TGTGCCAGCAGCTACGACAGGGTAATTGGCTACACCTTC
v_gene: TRBV5-8
abundance: NA
d_gene: TRBD1
j_gene: TRBJ1-2
len: 13

CDR3aa: CASSSTGSPTDTQYF
CDR3nt: TGCGCCAGCAGCTCCACAGGTTCTCCCACAGATACGCAGTATTTT
v_gene: TRBV5-1
abundance: NA
d_gene: NA
j_gene: TRBJ2-3
len: 15

CDR3aa: CASSSGNFVATEAFF
CDR3nt: TGTGCCAGCAGTTCGGGGAATTTCGTAGCCACTGAAGCTTTCTTT
v_gene: TRBV28
abundance: NA
d_gene: NA
j_gene: TRBJ1-1
len: 15

CDR3aa: CASSAPRRANQPQHF
CDR3nt: TGTGCCAGTAGTGCCCCGCGGAGAGCGAATCAGCCCCAGCATTTT
v_gene: TRBV19
abundance: NA
d_gene: NA
j_gene: TRBJ1-5
len: 15

CDR3aa: CASRLRGAAGELFF
CDR3nt: TGTGCCAGCAGGCTGCGGGGGGCGGCCGGGGAGCTGTTTTTT
v_gene: TRBV5-6
abundance: NA
d_gene: TRBD2
j_gene: TRBJ2-2
len: 14

CDR3aa: CASSSQGEFSEAFF
CDR3nt: TGCGCCAGCAGCTCACAGGGGGAATTTTCTGAAGCTTTCTTT
v_gene: TRBV5-1
abundance: NA
d_gene: TRBD1
j_gene: TRBJ1-1
len: 14

CDR3aa: CASSFQGSYEQYF
CDR3nt: TGTGCCAGCAGCTTCCAGGGATCCTACGAGCAGTACTTC
v_gene: TRBV5-5
abundance: few
d_gene: NA
j_gene: TRBJ2-7
len: 13

CDR3aa: CASSPFNGDTIYF
CDR3nt: TGTGCCAGCAGTCCATTCAACGGAGACACCATATATTTT
v_gene: TRBV6-5
abundance: NA
d_gene: NA
j_gene: TRBJ1-3
len: 13

CDR3aa: CASSSQGPNTEAFF
CDR3nt: TGTGCCAGCAGTTCTCAGGGTCCGAACACTGAAGCTTTCTTT
v_gene: TRBV2
abundance: few
d_gene: NA
j_gene: TRBJ1-1
len: 14

CDR3aa: CASSGARTAQLSGNTIYF
CDR3nt: TGTGCCAGCAGTGGAGCCCGGACAGCCCAACTCTCTGGAAACACCATATATTTT
v_gene: TRBV25-1
abundance: NA
d_gene: NA
j_gene: TRBJ1-3
len: 18

CDR3aa: CASSRTTGARTSPNQPQHF
CDR3nt: TGTGCCAGCTCACGGACCACAGGGGCCAGGACCTCCCCCAATCAGCCCCAGCATTTT
v_gene: TRBV18
abundance: NA
d_gene: TRBD1
j_gene: TRBJ1-5
len: 19

CDR3aa: CASSYSPSTRYSNQPQHF
CDR3nt: TGTGCCAGCAGTTACTCCCCCTCGACACGTTATAGCAATCAGCCCCAGCATTTT
v_gene: TRBV6-7
abundance: NA
d_gene: NA
j_gene: TRBJ1-5
len: 18

CDR3aa: CASSFGGLGYGYTF
CDR3nt: TGCGCCAGCAGCTTCGGCGGGCTTGGCTATGGCTACACCTTC
v_gene: TRBV5-1
abundance: NA
d_gene: NA
j_gene: TRBJ1-2
len: 14

CDR3aa: CASSPRPVGADEQYF
CDR3nt: TGCGCCAGCAGCCCCCGTCCCGTGGGGGCGGACGAGCAGTACTTC
v_gene: TRBV4-1
abundance: NA
d_gene: NA
j_gene: TRBJ2-7
len: 15

CDR3aa: CASSQAYQETQYF
CDR3nt: TGCGCCAGCAGCCAAGCCTACCAAGAGACCCAGTACTTC
v_gene: TRBV4-1
abundance: NA
d_gene: NA
j_gene: TRBJ2-5
len: 13

CDR3aa: CASSHNRDRGNGANVLTF
CDR3nt: TGTGCCAGTAGTCATAACCGGGACAGGGGTAATGGGGCCAACGTCCTGACTTTC
v_gene: TRBV19
abundance: NA
d_gene: TRBD1
j_gene: TRBJ2-6
len: 18

CDR3aa: CASSLQGRLETQYF
CDR3nt: TGCGCCAGCAGCCTACAGGGAAGGCTAGAGACCCAGTACTTC
v_gene: TRBV5-1
abundance: few
d_gene: NA
j_gene: TRBJ2-5
len: 14

CDR3aa: CASSLRGQGSPLHF
CDR3nt: TGTGCCAGCAGCTTGAGGGGGCAAGGATCACCCCTCCACTTT
v_gene: TRBV5-6
abundance: NA
d_gene: TRBD1
j_gene: TRBJ1-6
len: 14

CDR3aa: CASSFLEVTEAFF
CDR3nt: TGTGCCAGCAGCTTCCTCGAGGTGACTGAAGCTTTCTTT
v_gene: TRBV7-9
abundance: few
d_gene: NA
j_gene: TRBJ1-1
len: 13

CDR3aa: CASQERGIYNSPLHF
CDR3nt: TGTGCCAGCCAAGAAAGGGGGATCTATAATTCACCCCTCCACTTT
v_gene: TRBV3-1/TRBV3-2
abundance: NA
d_gene: NA
j_gene: TRBJ1-6
len: 15